The 19 T cell receptor beta chains below all came from one sample that was sequenced in a study of prognosis after radiotherapy for stage I lung cancer. Genomic DNA was the source, and TCR beta CDR3 was amplified from it by two-round multiplex PCR. Primers were specific to each TRBV and TRBJ gene in first-round PCR. Each CDR3 protein is one row after TCRdb ran MiXCR on the multiplex PCR reads. The table includes 11,000 or so distinct CDR3 sequences, approximately 40% detected once. The sequencing here drew on PBMCs, taken before or after stereotactic body radiation therapy (not recorded which). The receptors were sampled from a donor of 50 years or more with non-small cell lung cancer.

The chain carries TRBV6-2 or TRBV6-3 and TRBJ2-2; TRBD2 agrees at 10 bases. CDR1 is MNHEY, CDR2 SVGEGT, per germline. CDR3 size: 15 residues. The junction had 5 bases not matched to a gene; V was cut back by 6 bases and J by 4 bases. The CDR3 nucleotides are TGTGCCAGCAGGCTAGCGGGGGAAGGCACCGGGGAGCTGTTTTTT. This gives the protein CASRLAGEGTGELFF.

This clonotype has ten or more counts. The chain has TRBV29-1 and TRBJ2-5; D gene unclear. Per germline, CDR1 SQVTM and CDR2 ANQGSEA. This CDR3 spans 12 amino acids. Deletions cut 4 bases from V and 1 base from J, with 7 bases between. CDR3 bases: TGCAGCGTTGGACTTATCCAAGAGACCCAGTACTTC. It translates to CSVGLIQETQYF.

Only a few counts were recorded for this clonotype. The gene calls are TRBV7-3 and TRBJ2-1; D gene ambiguous. V was trimmed by 2 bases and J by 1 base, leaving 9 bases between them. Germline V gene sequence: CDR1 SGHTA, CDR2 FQGTGA. The CDR3 is made up of 15 amino acids. The CDR3 region is CASSLGLVSYNEQFF. As DNA, the CDR3 is TGTGCCAGCAGCTTAGGGCTAGTTTCCTACAATGAGCAGTTCTTC.

The chain links TRBV9 to TRBJ1-5; TRBD1 might be the D (5 bases). The CDR3 sequence is 16 residues long. Germline-derived CDR1 and CDR2 are SGDLS and YYNGEE. The ends were cut back, 4 bases at V and 11 bases at J, with 25 bases in the middle. CDR3 bases: TGTGCCAGCAGCCAGACTAGCGGGAATGGGGCGGAGACCCAGCATTTT. Translation: CASSQTSGNGAETQHF.

By sample share, this clonotype is medium-sized. The chain couples TRBV11-1 to TRBJ2-1; D unclear. Germline-derived CDR1 and CDR2 are SGHAT and FQDESV (reference sequence). Trimming took 5 bases from V and 9 from J, leaving 17 bases between them. The CDR3 covers 14 residues. DNA for the CDR3: TGTGCCAGCAGCGAACGTCTGGTGGTAGGTGAGCAGTTCTTC. Protein: CASSERLVVGEQFF.

As concerns this clonotype: One end of the junction is discordant with germline, which a read error may explain. The V and J genes are TRBV6-5 and TRBJ2-1; 9 bases match TRBD2. This CDR3 is 19 amino acids long. CDR1 is MNHEY, CDR2 SVGAGI, per germline. CDR3 residues: CASSSLFNKRGELYNEQFF. CDR3 nucleotides: TGTGCCAGCAGTTCCCTCTTCAATAAGCGGGGGGAACTCTACAATGAGCAGTTCTTT.

This clonotype was recorded many times. The chain employs TRBV20-1 and TRBJ2-7; D is possibly TRBD1 (5 bases). Trimming pared 6 bases from V and 5 bases from J, leaving 17 bases between. The germline CDR1 and CDR2 sequences are DFQATT and SNEGSKA (reference sequence). This CDR3 comprises 13 residues. The CDR3 protein is CSARQSLGDEQYF. The CDR3 DNA reads as TGCAGTGCGAGACAGTCCTTAGGGGACGAGCAGTACTTC.

This clonotype was seen at least ten times. The chain employs TRBV6-2 or TRBV6-3 and TRBJ1-1; TRBD1 might be the D (6 bases). V lost 2 bases, J lost 8 bases, and 15 bases lay in between. From germline, CDR1 is MNHEY and CDR2 SVGEGT. The CDR3 consists of 14 residues. CDR3 protein: CASSYTSRGIEAFF. CDR3 DNA sequence: TGTGCCAGCAGTTACACCTCAAGGGGGATCGAAGCTTTCTTT.

The chain has TRBV19 and TRBJ2-1, with unresolved D. CDR3 length: 14 residues. Between the trimmed V and J ends, which lost 3 bases and 5 bases, there was a span of 11 bases. Germline V gene data show CDR1 as LNHDA and CDR2 as SQIVND (reference sequence). The CDR3 coding sequence is TGTGCCAGTAGTATTGACCCATCGCACAATGAGCAGTTCTTC. As protein: CASSIDPSHNEQFF.

This clonotype was picked up a small number of times. A far larger clone is off by one base, so a read error is likely. The gene calls are TRBV7-9 and TRBJ2-2, with D perhaps TRBD2 (5 bases). The CDR3 length is 13 residues. Germline V gene data show CDR1 as SEHNR and CDR2 as FQNEAQ (reference sequence). The CDR3 loop is CVSNQPGIGELFF. Written as DNA, the CDR3 is TGTGTCAGCAACCAACCGGGGATTGGGGAGCTGTTTTTT.

This clonotype showed up many times. The J gene is TRBJ1-2, the V gene TRBV5-1, with D hard to call. V was trimmed by 3 bases and J by 0 bases, leaving 9 bases between them. The CDR3 has 14 residues. Germline V gene data show CDR1 as SGHRS and CDR2 as YFSETQ. CDR3 loop: CASSSRTANYGYTF. The CDR3 region has the DNA TGCGCCAGCAGCTCAAGGACGGCTAACTATGGCTACACCTTC. Together with reference TRBV5-1 and TRBJ1-2, the CDR3 gives the full variable domain: KAGVTQTPRYLIKTRGQQVTLSCSPISGHRSVSWYQQTPGQGLQFLFEYFSETQRNKGNFPGRFSGRQFSNSRSEMNVSTLELGDSALYLCASSSRTANYGYTFGSGTRLTVV.

As for this clonotype: At one end the junction does not follow the germline gene, possibly because of a read error. The chain recombines TRBV11-2 with TRBJ1-2; D gene unclear. This CDR3 has 15 residues. Germline V gene sequence: CDR1 SGHAT, CDR2 FQNNGV. The CDR3 DNA reads as TGTTCCAGCGGCTTAGAGTCCCACCCTAACTATGGCTACACCTTC. Translation: CSSGLESHPNYGYTF. Using reference TRBV11-2 and TRBJ1-2 for the parts outside the CDR3, the full variable domain is EAGVAQSPRYKIIEKRQSVAFWCNPISGHATLYWYQQILGQGPKLLIQFQNNGVVDDSQLPKDRFSAERLKGVDSTLKIQPAKLEDSAVYLCSSGLESHPNYGYTFGSGTRLTVV.

The gene calls are TRBV7-6 and TRBJ1-6; D may be TRBD1 (5 bases). Trimming pared 6 bases from V and 7 bases from J, leaving 16 bases between. The germline V gene has CDR1 SGHVS and CDR2 FNYEAQ. This CDR3 spans 15 amino acids. The CDR3 protein is CASRSSGTANSPLHF. In DNA form, the CDR3 reads TGTGCCAGCAGAAGCTCCGGGACGGCAAATTCACCCCTCCACTTT.

On this clonotype: Sequence at one end of the junction differs from germline and may be a read error. The chain has TRBV7-2 and TRBJ2-3, with D hard to call. Germline V lookup: CDR1 SGHTA, CDR2 FQGNSA. The CDR3 is 15 amino acids. The CDR3 sequence is CASNLGGRGTDTQYF. The CDR3 DNA follows: TGTGCCAGCAACTTAGGCGGACGTGGAACAGATACGCAGTATTTT.

Ten or more counts support this clonotype. The chain employs TRBV20-1 and TRBJ2-3; the match to TRBD2 covers 7 bases. Losses at the gene ends were 0 bases for V and 5 bases for J; bases not matched to a gene: 8. Germline CDR1 is DFQATT and CDR2 is SNEGSKA (reference sequence). The CDR3 length is 15 residues. The CDR3 sequence is CSARDPGRAIDTQYF. CDR3 DNA: TGCAGTGCTAGAGATCCAGGGAGGGCGATAGATACGCAGTATTTT.

This clonotype was counted at least ten times. The J gene is TRBJ1-5, the V gene TRBV9; D not certain. Germline V gives CDR1 SGDLS, CDR2 YYNGEE. V lost 4 bases to trimming and J lost 1 base, with 12 bases between them. The CDR3 is 15 amino acids. The CDR3 region has the DNA TGTGCCAGCAGCCCTACGGACTCGAGCAATCAGCCCCAGCATTTT. This sequence encodes CASSPTDSSNQPQHF.

The rearrangement links TRBV7-6 to TRBJ2-7; TRBD2 agrees at 14 bases. Germline CDR1 is SGHVS and CDR2 is FNYEAQ. V lost 6 bases and J lost 3; bases outside the gene matches: 10. The CDR3 is 17 amino acids. CDR3 nucleotide sequence: TGTGCCAGCAGGCCCGGGACTAGCGGGAGTCAGGGCTACGAGCAGTACTTC. It specifies CASRPGTSGSQGYEQYF.

As DNA, the CDR3 is TGTGCCAGCAGCCAGGGTCACGGAGGATACTTAAGCTACACCTTC. Its protein is CASSQGHGGYLSYTF. The rearrangement links TRBV3-1 to TRBJ1-2; D remains ambiguous. The CDR3 runs 15 residues. Germline CDR1 is LGHDT and CDR2 is YNNKEL (reference sequence). V shed 3 bases and J shed 9 bases, with 20 bases lying between them.

Regarding this clonotype: A far larger clone is just one base off, so this is likely a read error. This sequence joins TRBV6-2 or TRBV6-3 and TRBJ2-7, with a weak D call TRBD1 (6 bases). CDR3 length: 16 residues. CDR1 and CDR2 from the germline V gene are MNHEY and SVGEGT. Between the trimmed V and J ends, which lost 5 bases and 5 bases, there was a span of 22 bases. CDR3 loop: CASSEELWGLWDEQYF. The CDR3 bases are TGTGCCAGCAGTGAAGAGCTCTGGGGGCTTTGGGACGAGCAGTACTTC.